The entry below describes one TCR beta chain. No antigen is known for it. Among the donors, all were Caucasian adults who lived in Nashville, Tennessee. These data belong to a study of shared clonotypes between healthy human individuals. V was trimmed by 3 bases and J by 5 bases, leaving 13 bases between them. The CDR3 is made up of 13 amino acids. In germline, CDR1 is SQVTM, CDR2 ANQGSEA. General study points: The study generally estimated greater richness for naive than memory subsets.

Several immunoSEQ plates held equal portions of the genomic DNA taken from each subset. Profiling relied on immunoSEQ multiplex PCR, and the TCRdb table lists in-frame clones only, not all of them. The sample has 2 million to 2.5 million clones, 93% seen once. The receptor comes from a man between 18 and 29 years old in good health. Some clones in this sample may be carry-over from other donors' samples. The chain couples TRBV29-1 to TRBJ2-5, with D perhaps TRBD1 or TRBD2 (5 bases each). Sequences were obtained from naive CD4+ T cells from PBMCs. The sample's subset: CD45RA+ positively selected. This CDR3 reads CSVEGRGAETQYF. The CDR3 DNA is TGCAGCGTTGAGGGGAGAGGGGCCGAGACCCAGTACTTC. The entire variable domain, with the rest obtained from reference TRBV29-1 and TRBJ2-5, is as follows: SAVISQKPSRDICQRGTSLTIQCQVDSQVTMMFWYRQQPGQSLTLIATANQGSEATYESGFVIDKFPISRPNLTFSTLTVSNMSPEDSSIYLCSVEGRGAETQYFGPGTRLLVL.